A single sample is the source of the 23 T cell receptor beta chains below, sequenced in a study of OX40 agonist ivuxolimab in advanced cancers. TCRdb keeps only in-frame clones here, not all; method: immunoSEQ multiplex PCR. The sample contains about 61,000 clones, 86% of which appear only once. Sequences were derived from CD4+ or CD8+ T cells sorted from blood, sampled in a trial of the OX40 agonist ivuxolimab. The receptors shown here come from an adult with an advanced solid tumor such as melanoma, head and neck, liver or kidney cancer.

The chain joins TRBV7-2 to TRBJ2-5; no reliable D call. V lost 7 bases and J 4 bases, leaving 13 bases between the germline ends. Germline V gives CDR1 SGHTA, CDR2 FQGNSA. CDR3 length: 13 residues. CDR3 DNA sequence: TGTGCCAGCACCTCCTCTAGGGTAGAGACCCAGTACTTC. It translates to CASTSSRVETQYF.

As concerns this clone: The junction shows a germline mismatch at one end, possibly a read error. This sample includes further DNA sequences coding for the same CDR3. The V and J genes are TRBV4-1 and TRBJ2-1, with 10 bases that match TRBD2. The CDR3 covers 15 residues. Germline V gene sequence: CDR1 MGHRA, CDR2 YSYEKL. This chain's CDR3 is CASSPRTSGYNEQFF. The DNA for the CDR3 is TGTGCCAGCAGCCCCCGGACTAGCGGATACAATGAGCAGTTCTTC.

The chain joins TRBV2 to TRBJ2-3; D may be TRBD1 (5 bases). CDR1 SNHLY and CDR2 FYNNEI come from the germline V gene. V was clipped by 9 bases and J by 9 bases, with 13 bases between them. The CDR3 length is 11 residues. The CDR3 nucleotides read TGTGCCAGTCAGGGCCTGGGGACGCAGTATTTT. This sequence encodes CASQGLGTQYF. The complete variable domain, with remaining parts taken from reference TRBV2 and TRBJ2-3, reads EPEVTQTPSHQVTQMGQEVILRCVPISNHLYFYWYRQILGQKVEFLVSFYNNEISEKSEIFDDQFSVERPDGSNFTLKIRSTKLEDSAMYFCASQGLGTQYFGPGTRLTVL.

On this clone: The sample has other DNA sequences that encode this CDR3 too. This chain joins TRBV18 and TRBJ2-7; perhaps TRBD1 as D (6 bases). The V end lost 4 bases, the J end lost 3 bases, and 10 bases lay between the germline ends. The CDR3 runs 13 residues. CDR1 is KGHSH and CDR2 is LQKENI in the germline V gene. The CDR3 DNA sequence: TGTGCCAGCTCACTTGCGGACAGCTACGAGCAGTACTTC. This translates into CASSLADSYEQYF. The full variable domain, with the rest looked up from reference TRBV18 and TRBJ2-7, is NAGVMQNPRHLVRRRGQEARLRCSPMKGHSHVYWYRQLPEEGLKFMVYLQKENIIDESGMPKERFSAEFPKEGPSILRIQQVVRGDSAAYFCASSLADSYEQYFGPGTRLTVT.

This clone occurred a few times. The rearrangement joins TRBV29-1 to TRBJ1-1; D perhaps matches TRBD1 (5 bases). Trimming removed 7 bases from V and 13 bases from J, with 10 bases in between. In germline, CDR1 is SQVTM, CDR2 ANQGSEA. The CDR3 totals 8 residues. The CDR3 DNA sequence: TGCAGCGCCCCACAGGTTTTCTTT. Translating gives CSAPQVFF.

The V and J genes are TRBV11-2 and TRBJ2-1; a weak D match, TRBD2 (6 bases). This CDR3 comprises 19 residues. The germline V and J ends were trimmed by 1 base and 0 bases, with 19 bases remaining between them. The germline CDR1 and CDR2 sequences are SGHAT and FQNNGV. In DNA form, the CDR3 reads TGTGCCAGCAGCTTAGGACCTCGGGGGAGCTCGAGCTCCTACAATGAGCAGTTCTTC. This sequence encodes CASSLGPRGSSSSYNEQFF.

This chain's CDR3 is CASSPGRAGNTIYF. DNA of the CDR3: TGCGCCAGCAGCCCCGGGAGGGCTGGAAACACCATATATTTT. The chain carries TRBV5-1 and TRBJ1-3; D is ambiguous. Germline V CDR1 and CDR2: SGHRS, YFSETQ. The CDR3 consists of 14 residues. Trimming pared 4 bases from V and 2 bases from J, leaving 10 bases between.

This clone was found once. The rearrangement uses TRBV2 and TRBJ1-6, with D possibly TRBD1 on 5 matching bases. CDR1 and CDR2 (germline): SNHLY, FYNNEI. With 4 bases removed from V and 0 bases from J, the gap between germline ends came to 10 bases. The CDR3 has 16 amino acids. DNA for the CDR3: TGTGCCAGCAGTGGAGGGGCGAGCTCCTATAATTCACCCCTCCACTTT. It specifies CASSGGASSYNSPLHF.

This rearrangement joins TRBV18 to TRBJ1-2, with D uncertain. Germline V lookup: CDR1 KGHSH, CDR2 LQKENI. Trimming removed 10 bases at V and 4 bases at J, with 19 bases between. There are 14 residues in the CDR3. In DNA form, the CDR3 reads TGTGCCACCACTCAGGATAAGCTCAGCTATGGCTACACCTTC. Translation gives CATTQDKLSYGYTF.

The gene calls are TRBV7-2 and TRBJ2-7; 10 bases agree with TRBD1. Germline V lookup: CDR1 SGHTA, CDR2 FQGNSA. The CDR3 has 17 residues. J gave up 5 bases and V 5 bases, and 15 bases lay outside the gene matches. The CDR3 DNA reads TGTGCCAGCAGCGCCATGGGACAGGGGATGAGGAAGAACGAGCAGTACTTC. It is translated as CASSAMGQGMRKNEQYF.

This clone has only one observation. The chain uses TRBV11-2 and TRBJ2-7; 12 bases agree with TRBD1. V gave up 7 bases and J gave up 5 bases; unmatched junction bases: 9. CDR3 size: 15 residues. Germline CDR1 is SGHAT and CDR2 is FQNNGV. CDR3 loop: CASIGGTGGRNEQYF. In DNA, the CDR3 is TGTGCCAGCATTGGCGGGACAGGGGGCCGGAACGAGCAGTACTTC. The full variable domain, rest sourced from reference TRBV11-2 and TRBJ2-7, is EAGVAQSPRYKIIEKRQSVAFWCNPISGHATLYWYQQILGQGPKLLIQFQNNGVVDDSQLPKDRFSAERLKGVDSTLKIQPAKLEDSAVYLCASIGGTGGRNEQYFGPGTRLTVT.

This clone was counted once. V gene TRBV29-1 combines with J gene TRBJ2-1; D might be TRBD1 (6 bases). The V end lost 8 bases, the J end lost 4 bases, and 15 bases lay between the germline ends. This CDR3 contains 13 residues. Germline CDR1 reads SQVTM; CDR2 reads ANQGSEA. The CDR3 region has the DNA TGCAGCAGCAGGGGCACCTCATACAATGAGCAGTTCTTC. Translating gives CSSRGTSYNEQFF.

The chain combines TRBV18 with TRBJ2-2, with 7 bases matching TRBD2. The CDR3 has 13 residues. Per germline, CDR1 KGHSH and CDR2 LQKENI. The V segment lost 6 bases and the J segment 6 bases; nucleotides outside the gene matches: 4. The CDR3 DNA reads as TGTGCCAGCTCCCAGACTAGCTCCGGGGAGCTGTTTTTT. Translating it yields CASSQTSSGELFF.

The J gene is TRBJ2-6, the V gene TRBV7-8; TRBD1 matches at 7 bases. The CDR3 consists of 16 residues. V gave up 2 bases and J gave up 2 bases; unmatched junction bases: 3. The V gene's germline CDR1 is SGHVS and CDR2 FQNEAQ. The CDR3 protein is CASSLPTGTGANVLTF. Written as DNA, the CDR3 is TGTGCCAGCAGCTTACCGACAGGGACTGGGGCCAACGTCCTGACTTTC.

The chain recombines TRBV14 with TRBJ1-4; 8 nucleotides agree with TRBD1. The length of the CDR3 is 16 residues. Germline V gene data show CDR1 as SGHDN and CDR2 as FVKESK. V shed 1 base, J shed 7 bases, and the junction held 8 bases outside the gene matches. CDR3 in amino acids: CASSQASGGAGEKLFF. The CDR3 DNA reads TGTGCCAGCAGCCAAGCGTCAGGGGGCGCCGGTGAAAAACTGTTTTTT.

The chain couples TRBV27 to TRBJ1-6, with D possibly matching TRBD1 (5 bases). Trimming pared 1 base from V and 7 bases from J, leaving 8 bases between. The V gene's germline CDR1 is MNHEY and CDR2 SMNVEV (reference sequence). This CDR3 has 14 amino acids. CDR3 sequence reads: CASSLLGGNSPLHF. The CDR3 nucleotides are TGTGCCAGCAGTTTATTGGGGGGAAATTCACCCCTCCACTTT.

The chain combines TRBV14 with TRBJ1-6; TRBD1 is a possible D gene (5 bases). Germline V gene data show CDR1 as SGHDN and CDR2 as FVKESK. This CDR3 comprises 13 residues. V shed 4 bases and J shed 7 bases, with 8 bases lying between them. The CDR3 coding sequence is TGTGCCAGCAGCCCTCGGGGGAATTCACCCCTCCACTTT. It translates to CASSPRGNSPLHF.

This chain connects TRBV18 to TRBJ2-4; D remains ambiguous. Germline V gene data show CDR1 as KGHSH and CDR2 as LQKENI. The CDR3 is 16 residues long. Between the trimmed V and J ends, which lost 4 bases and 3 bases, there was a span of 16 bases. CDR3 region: CASSHALNLGKNIQYF. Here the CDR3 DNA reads TGTGCCAGCTCACATGCACTGAACCTCGGCAAAAACATTCAGTACTTC.

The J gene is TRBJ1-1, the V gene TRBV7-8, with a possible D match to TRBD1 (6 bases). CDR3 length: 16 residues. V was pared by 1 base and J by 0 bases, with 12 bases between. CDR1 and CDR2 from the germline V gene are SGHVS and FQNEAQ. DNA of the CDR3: TGTGCCAGCAGCTTAGTCGGACAGCCATTGAACACTGAAGCTTTCTTT. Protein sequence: CASSLVGQPLNTEAFF.

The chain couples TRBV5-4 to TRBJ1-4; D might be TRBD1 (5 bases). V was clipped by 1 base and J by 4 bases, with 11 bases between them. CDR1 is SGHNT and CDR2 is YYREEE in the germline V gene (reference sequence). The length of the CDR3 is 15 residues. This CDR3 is CASSLTGGSNEKLFF. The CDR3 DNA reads TGTGCCAGCAGCTTGACGGGGGGAAGTAATGAAAAACTGTTTTTT.

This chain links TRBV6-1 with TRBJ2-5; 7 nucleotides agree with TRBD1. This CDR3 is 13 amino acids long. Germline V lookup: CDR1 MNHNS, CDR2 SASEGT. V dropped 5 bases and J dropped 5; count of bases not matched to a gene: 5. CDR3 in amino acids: CASSTGVGETQYF. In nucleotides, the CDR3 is TGTGCCAGCAGTACAGGGGTAGGGGAGACCCAGTACTTC.

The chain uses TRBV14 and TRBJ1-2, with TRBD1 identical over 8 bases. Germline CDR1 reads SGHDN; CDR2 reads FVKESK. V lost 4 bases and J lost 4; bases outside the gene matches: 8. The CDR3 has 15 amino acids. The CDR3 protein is CASSRRTGFAYGYTF. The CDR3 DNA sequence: TGTGCCAGCAGCCGACGGACAGGGTTTGCCTATGGCTACACCTTC.

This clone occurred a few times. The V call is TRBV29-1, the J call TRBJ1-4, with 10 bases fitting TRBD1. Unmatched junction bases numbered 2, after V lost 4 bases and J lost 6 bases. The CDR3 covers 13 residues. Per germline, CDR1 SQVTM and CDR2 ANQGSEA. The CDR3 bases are TGCAGCGTTGGGACAGGGGGGTATGAAAAACTGTTTTTT. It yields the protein CSVGTGGYEKLFF.